One and the same sample provided the 18 T cell receptor beta chains below, sequenced in a study of a mutant IDH1 vaccine in newly diagnosed glioma. Profiled with immunoSEQ multiplex PCR; TCRdb holds only in-frame clones, not every one. Of tens of thousands of clones listed, approximately 85% are singletons. The sample's time point: baseline, week 1 (first vaccination visit). The treatment: pre-vaccination baseline after standard-of-care therapy. The material sequenced was PBMCs, taken from a glioma patient treated with radiotherapy, temozolomide or both. Receptors were obtained from a man aged 40-50 years with glioma.

V usage is TRBV4-1 and J usage is TRBJ1-3, with D possibly matching TRBD1 (5 bases). V was trimmed by 5 bases and J by 1 base, leaving 15 bases between them. In germline, CDR1 is MGHRA, CDR2 YSYEKL. The CDR3 extends over 16 amino acids. Here the CDR3 DNA reads TGCGCCAGCAGCTTCCGGGACGGGAGGTCTGGAAACACCATATATTTT. Translating gives CASSFRDGRSGNTIYF.

This CDR3 reads CASSIEFAGVGEQYF. The CDR3 DNA reads TGTGCCAGTAGTATAGAGTTCGCGGGAGTGGGCGAGCAGTACTTC. The genes are TRBV19 and TRBJ2-7; 7 bases fit TRBD2. Germline CDR1 and CDR2: LNHDA and SQIVND (reference sequence). The CDR3 contains 15 residues. Unmatched junction bases numbered 8, after V lost 0 bases and J lost 6 bases.

This chain connects TRBV4-3 to TRBJ2-3; 7 positions agree with TRBD1. Germline assignment: CDR1 LGHNA and CDR2 YSLEER. The J segment lost 0 bases and the V segment lost 2 bases, leaving 8 bases of the junction unmatched. This CDR3 has 17 amino acids. In DNA form, the CDR3 reads TGCGCCAGCAGCCAACAAACCGGGACAGTAAGCACAGATACGCAGTATTTT. This encodes CASSQQTGTVSTDTQYF.

The chain carries TRBV6-1 and TRBJ1-6; TRBD1 aligns across 9 bases. Germline values: CDR1 MNHNS, CDR2 SASEGT. Trimming removed 11 bases from V and 13 bases from J; junction bases left unmatched: 12. The length of the CDR3 is 13 residues. The CDR3 spells CAGSYEGTGPLHF. The CDR3 bases are TGTGCCGGCTCATATGAGGGGACAGGGCCCCTCCACTTT.

This chain uses TRBV2 with TRBJ1-5; a weak D match, TRBD1 (6 bases). The CDR3 totals 14 residues. With 7 bases removed from V and 3 bases from J, the gap between germline ends came to 13 bases. Germline CDR1 SNHLY, CDR2 FYNNEI. The CDR3: CASTLQGINQPQHF. CDR3 DNA sequence: TGTGCCAGCACATTACAGGGCATCAATCAGCCCCAGCATTTT.

The chain employs TRBV19 and TRBJ1-4; tentatively, D is TRBD1 (6 bases). The CDR3 loop spans 15 amino acids. Germline V gives CDR1 LNHDA, CDR2 SQIVND (reference sequence). V dropped 6 bases and J dropped 5 bases, with 16 bases sitting between them. CDR3 amino acids: CASSTGYGHNEKLFF. The CDR3 DNA follows: TGTGCCAGTAGCACAGGGTACGGACACAATGAAAAACTGTTTTTT.

This clone was seen a single time. This chain connects TRBV4-2 to TRBJ2-7, with D perhaps matching TRBD2 (7 bases). Germline V lookup: CDR1 LGHNA, CDR2 YNFKEQ. Trimming shortened V by 1 base and J by 6 bases, and 19 bases separated the two germline ends. The CDR3 loop spans 16 amino acids. The CDR3 region is CASSQGGGQGWSEQYF. CDR3 in DNA: TGTGCCAGCAGCCAAGGGGGGGGGCAGGGATGGTCCGAGCAGTACTTC.

J is TRBJ1-4 and V is TRBV6-6; D gene uncertain. Germline values: CDR1 MNHNY, CDR2 SVGAGI (reference sequence). This CDR3 contains 13 residues. V lost 7 bases, J lost 5 bases, and 11 bases lay in between. This CDR3 reads CASTEDPNEKLFF. The CDR3 nucleotides read TGTGCCAGCACTGAGGACCCGAATGAAAAACTGTTTTTT.

As to this clone: The identical CDR3 is also encoded by other nucleotide sequences in the sample. The rearrangement joins TRBV5-1 to TRBJ2-7; the D is unclear. V was trimmed by 0 bases and J by 6 bases, leaving 10 bases between them. This CDR3 spans 13 amino acids. CDR1 is SGHRS and CDR2 is YFSETQ in the germline V gene. Here the CDR3 reads CASSLGQRVEQYF. In DNA, the CDR3 is TGCGCCAGCAGCTTGGGTCAGAGAGTCGAGCAGTACTTC.

This clone was seen more than once but under ten times. The chain links TRBV28 to TRBJ2-7, with 7 bases matching TRBD2. From germline, CDR1 is MDHEN and CDR2 SYDVKM. The CDR3 is made up of 15 amino acids. V shed 5 bases, J shed 5 bases, and the junction held 12 bases outside the gene matches. The CDR3 sequence is CASSPPRGGRHEQYV. CDR3 DNA: TGTGCCAGCAGTCCACCCCGGGGAGGGCGTCACGAGCAGTACGTC.

The gene calls are TRBV27 and TRBJ1-1; possible D gene TRBD1, 5 bases. The CDR3 totals 13 residues. Deletions cut 8 bases from V and 1 base from J, with 11 bases between. CDR1 MNHEY and CDR2 SMNVEV come from the germline V gene (reference sequence). CDR3 sequence (DNA): TGTGCCAGCCAGACGAGGGGGAACACTGAAGCTTTCTTT. It specifies CASQTRGNTEAFF.

This rearrangement joins TRBV7-9 to TRBJ1-4, with no clear D. Trimming took off 2 bases at V and 8 bases at J, with 9 bases between the two ends. Germline loops: CDR1 SEHNR, CDR2 FQNEAQ (reference sequence). This CDR3 has 13 residues. The CDR3 DNA is TGTGCCAGCAGCTTATGGTCACGGGAAAAACTGTTTTTT. This translates into CASSLWSREKLFF.

The CDR3 reads CASRLQSSYEQYF. For the CDR3, the DNA is TGTGCCAGCAGACTACAGAGCTCCTACGAGCAGTACTTC. The V gene is TRBV28, the J gene TRBJ2-7; D not resolved. The germline V gene encodes CDR1 MDHEN and CDR2 SYDVKM. The CDR3 length is 13 residues. V lost 6 bases and J lost 0, with 9 bases in between.

This chain joins TRBV5-4 and TRBJ2-1; the match to TRBD1 covers 7 bases. This CDR3 contains 14 residues. CDR1 SGHNT and CDR2 YYREEE come from the germline V gene (reference sequence). V lost 0 bases and J lost 5; bases outside the gene matches: 2. The DNA for the CDR3 is TGTGCCAGCAGCTTGGGACAGGGAAACAATGAGCAGTTCTTC. It codes for CASSLGQGNNEQFF.

The chain is built from TRBV10-3 and TRBJ2-7, with a tentative D call TRBD2 (7 bases). V lost 6 bases and J 5 bases, leaving 20 bases between the germline ends. CDR1 is ENHRY, CDR2 SYGVKD, per germline. The CDR3 totals 15 residues. The CDR3 reads CAISGGKGRGDEQYF. CDR3 in DNA: TGTGCCATCAGCGGGGGGAAGGGCAGGGGTGACGAGCAGTACTTC.

This chain links TRBV13 with TRBJ2-7, with D perhaps matching TRBD1 (5 bases). The germline V and J ends were trimmed by 0 bases and 5 bases, with 8 bases remaining between them. CDR1 is PRHDT, CDR2 FYEKMQ, per germline (reference sequence). This CDR3 is built from 13 residues. The CDR3 protein is CASSLGQVDEQYF. In DNA, the CDR3 is TGTGCCAGCAGCTTAGGACAGGTGGACGAGCAGTACTTC.

The chain carries TRBV5-1 and TRBJ1-4; TRBD1 is a possible D gene (5 bases). Trimming removed 6 bases from V and 5 bases from J, with 20 bases in between. Germline CDR1 and CDR2: SGHRS and YFSETQ. The CDR3 extends over 16 amino acids. Here the CDR3 reads CASTSLPGPSNEKLFF. The CDR3 coding sequence is TGCGCCAGCACCTCACTGCCGGGACCGTCAAATGAAAAACTGTTTTTT.

The chain has TRBV27 and TRBJ1-2; D is unclear. Trimming took 3 bases from V and 2 from J, leaving 10 bases between them. The CDR3 extends over 14 amino acids. Germline CDR1 is MNHEY and CDR2 is SMNVEV (reference sequence). CDR3 loop: CASSFAGDNYGYTF. CDR3 nucleotides: TGTGCCAGCAGTTTCGCAGGTGACAACTATGGCTACACCTTC.